These 26 T cell receptor beta chains were sequenced from one sample in a study of blood T cell repertoires in COVID-19. Clones were read by immunoSEQ multiplex PCR, and TCRdb kept only the in-frame ones, dropping some. This repertoire shows about 120,000 clones, about 83% found once; its top ten account for more than 2%. Material: peripheral blood. These receptors were collected from a woman between 50 and 59 years old with acute or convalescent COVID-19.

This clone showed up just a few times. This chain connects TRBV13 to TRBJ2-3; D call uncertain. This CDR3 contains 12 residues. CDR1 PRHDT and CDR2 FYEKMQ come from the germline V gene (reference sequence). V was clipped by 5 bases and J by 1 base, with 4 bases between them. The DNA for the CDR3 is TGTGCCAGCAGCACAGGCACAGATACGCAGTATTTT. Translation: CASSTGTDTQYF.

The V and J genes are TRBV2 and TRBJ2-5, with 11 bases fitting TRBD2. The germline V gene has CDR1 SNHLY and CDR2 FYNNEI. Unmatched junction bases numbered 8, after V lost 6 bases and J lost 5 bases. CDR3 length: 15 amino acids. DNA for the CDR3: TGTGCCAGCAGAGACCTAGCGGGGGGCGGGGAGACCCAGTACTTC. Amino acids: CASRDLAGGGETQYF.

The chain joins TRBV11-3 to TRBJ1-1; 8 positions agree with TRBD1. J lost 1 base, V lost 6 bases, and 4 bases had no gene match. CDR3 length equals 14 residues. Germline V gene data show CDR1 as SGHNT and CDR2 as YENEEA. CDR3 DNA: TGTGCCAGCAGTTGGGACAGGAGGAACACTGAAGCTTTCTTT. Translation: CASSWDRRNTEAFF. Complete variable domain (other parts from reference TRBV11-3 and TRBJ1-1): EAGVVQSPRYKIIEKKQPVAFWCNPISGHNTLYWYLQNLGQGPELLIRYENEEAVDDSQLPKDRFSAERLKGVDSTLKIQPAELGDSAVYLCASSWDRRNTEAFFGQGTRLTVV.

This clone was counted a single time. V usage is TRBV5-1 and J usage is TRBJ1-1; TRBD1 matches 9 bases. Trimming at V came to 0 bases and at J to 3 bases, leaving 18 bases not matched to a gene. CDR3 length: 20 residues. From germline, CDR1 is SGHRS and CDR2 YFSETQ. The CDR3 DNA follows: TGCGCCAGCAGCTTGGTTTGGACAGGGGAAAAGATTAGGAACGACACTGAAGCTTTCTTT. Its protein is CASSLVWTGEKIRNDTEAFF.

This chain connects TRBV6-8 to TRBJ2-7; TRBD2 matches 9 bases. This CDR3 spans 16 amino acids. Germline loops: CDR1 MNHGY, CDR2 SAAAGT. The trim removed 6 bases at V and 2 bases at J, leaving 11 bases unmatched. The CDR3 protein is CASSYPGLAVPYEQYF. The CDR3 DNA follows: TGTGCCAGCAGCTACCCGGGACTAGCAGTTCCCTACGAGCAGTACTTC.

The chain has TRBV19 and TRBJ1-1; tentative D call: TRBD1 (5 bases). The germline gives CDR1 LNHDA, CDR2 SQIVND (reference sequence). V was trimmed by 1 base and J by 4 bases, leaving 16 bases between them. The CDR3 extends over 16 amino acids. This chain's CDR3 is CASSIARDFGFTEAFF. CDR3 sequence (DNA): TGTGCCAGTAGTATAGCCCGGGACTTTGGTTTCACTGAAGCTTTCTTT.

This clone has just one count. The chain couples TRBV9 to TRBJ2-1; D is possibly TRBD1 (5 bases). The CDR3 is 13 amino acids. Germline loops: CDR1 SGDLS, CDR2 YYNGEE. V was shortened by 3 bases and J by 9 bases, with 13 bases between the two germline ends. The CDR3 DNA reads TGTGCCAGCAGCGATACGCCTAGGGGTGAGCAGTTCTTC. Translation gives CASSDTPRGEQFF.

This clone was detected only a few times. This sequence joins TRBV19 and TRBJ1-4, with D uncertain. The CDR3 is 13 residues long. Germline CDR1 LNHDA, CDR2 SQIVND (reference sequence). With 5 bases removed from V and 7 bases from J, the gap between germline ends came to 11 bases. The CDR3 coding sequence is TGTGCCAGTAGTTTATTGAGGGTTGAAAAACTGTTTTTT. Its translation is CASSLLRVEKLFF.

This chain links TRBV3-1 (or the pseudogene TRBV3-2) with TRBJ2-1; 16 positions match TRBD2. CDR3 length equals 19 residues. The J segment lost 5 bases and the V segment lost 4 bases, leaving 11 bases of the junction unmatched. Germline lookup yields CDR1 LGHDT and CDR2 YNNKEL (reference sequence). The CDR3 loop reads CASSLWGLAGGLFDNEQFF. CDR3 nucleotide sequence: TGTGCCAGCAGCCTTTGGGGACTAGCGGGGGGGCTTTTTGACAATGAGCAGTTCTTC.

CDR3 coding DNA: TGCAGTGCTACTGGGGAGTATGGCTACACCTTC. Its protein is CSATGEYGYTF. The rearrangement uses TRBV20-1 and TRBJ1-2; D remains unclear. With 4 bases removed from V and 5 bases from J, the gap between germline ends came to 8 bases. The CDR3 runs to 11 residues. Germline lookup yields CDR1 DFQATT and CDR2 SNEGSKA (reference sequence).

The chain is built from TRBV9 and TRBJ1-2; TRBD1 aligns across 8 bases. The V gene end was trimmed by 4 bases and the J gene end by 2 bases; junction bases not matched to a gene: 7. The germline CDR1 and CDR2 sequences are SGDLS and YYNGEE. This CDR3 has 15 residues. CDR3 sequence: CASSFLGQGNYGYTF. As DNA, the CDR3 is TGTGCCAGCAGCTTCCTTGGACAGGGCAACTATGGCTACACCTTC.

This chain links TRBV11-2 with TRBJ2-5; 7 bases align to TRBD2. V lost 5 bases and J lost 5; bases outside the gene matches: 20. This CDR3 contains 18 residues. The V gene's germline CDR1 is SGHAT and CDR2 FQNNGV. CDR3 protein: CASSLPGPRVRESETQYF. CDR3 in DNA: TGTGCCAGCAGCCTCCCCGGCCCACGGGTGCGGGAGAGTGAGACCCAGTACTTC.

The DNA of the CDR3 is TGCGCCAGCAGCGTGGGGACTAGCGGGCTCACAGATACGCAGTATTTT. It encodes CASSVGTSGLTDTQYF. This sequence joins TRBV5-1 and TRBJ2-3, with 12 nucleotides matching TRBD2. J lost 2 bases, V lost 4 bases, and 5 bases had no gene match. Germline CDR1 SGHRS, CDR2 YFSETQ. The CDR3 is 16 amino acids.

The rearrangement links TRBV18 to TRBJ2-1; D might be TRBD2 (6 bases). The CDR3 loop spans 16 amino acids. CDR1 is KGHSH, CDR2 LQKENI, per germline. V lost 0 bases, J lost 6 bases, and 15 bases lay in between. CDR3 bases: TGTGCCAGCTCACCACCTCGGAGTGGGGGGAGCAATGAGCAGTTCTTC. Its translation: CASSPPRSGGSNEQFF.

The chain employs TRBV11-3 and TRBJ2-1; 11 bases match TRBD2. V dropped 5 bases and J dropped 2; count of bases not matched to a gene: 11. The CDR3 is 18 amino acids. In germline, CDR1 is SGHNT, CDR2 YENEEA. Here the CDR3 reads CASSRRGSGGATYNEQFF. The DNA for the CDR3 is TGTGCCAGCAGCCGACGAGGTAGCGGGGGGGCTACCTACAATGAGCAGTTCTTC. Full variable domain (rest looked up from reference TRBV11-3 and TRBJ2-1): EAGVVQSPRYKIIEKKQPVAFWCNPISGHNTLYWYLQNLGQGPELLIRYENEEAVDDSQLPKDRFSAERLKGVDSTLKIQPAELGDSAVYLCASSRRGSGGATYNEQFFGPGTRLTVL.

This chain uses TRBV11-2 with TRBJ1-1, with D unclear. Between the trimmed V and J ends, which lost 5 bases and 1 base, there was a span of 8 bases. The CDR3 loop spans 13 amino acids. The germline V gene has CDR1 SGHAT and CDR2 FQNNGV. The CDR3 sequence is CASSVSKNTEAFF. In DNA form, the CDR3 reads TGTGCCAGCAGCGTGAGTAAGAACACTGAAGCTTTCTTT. Looking up the rest from reference TRBV11-2 and TRBJ1-1 gives the full variable domain: EAGVAQSPRYKIIEKRQSVAFWCNPISGHATLYWYQQILGQGPKLLIQFQNNGVVDDSQLPKDRFSAERLKGVDSTLKIQPAKLEDSAVYLCASSVSKNTEAFFGQGTRLTVV.

V is TRBV3-1 (or the pseudogene TRBV3-2) and J is TRBJ2-7; 7 nucleotides agree with TRBD1. The CDR3 length is 14 residues. Germline V gene sequence: CDR1 LGHDT, CDR2 YNNKEL (reference sequence). V trimming: 2 bases; J trimming: 6 bases; junction bases outside the gene matches: 7. CDR3 loop: CASSQRDRGGEQYF. The CDR3, as DNA: TGTGCCAGCAGCCAAAGGGACAGAGGGGGCGAGCAGTACTTC.

The gene calls are TRBV27 and TRBJ1-1, with a tentative D call TRBD1 (6 bases). CDR1 and CDR2 (germline): MNHEY, SMNVEV (reference sequence). This CDR3 contains 13 residues. V was clipped by 11 bases and J by 2 bases, with 15 bases between them. This CDR3 is CASSGTYNTEAFF. CDR3 DNA: TGTGCCTCTTCTGGGACATACAACACTGAAGCTTTCTTT.

This chain joins TRBV7-9 and TRBJ2-5, with D maybe TRBD1 (5 bases). Looked up from germline, CDR1 is SEHNR and CDR2 is FQNEAQ (reference sequence). This CDR3 region has 14 residues. The ends were cut back, 2 bases at V and 5 bases at J, with 12 bases in the middle. CDR3 sequence reads: CASSLRAGRETQYF. CDR3 nucleotides: TGTGCCAGCAGCTTACGGGCAGGGCGGGAGACCCAGTACTTC.

A note on this clone: This sample also contains other DNA sequences that code for the same CDR3. This rearrangement joins TRBV11-2 to TRBJ2-1; 12 positions agree with TRBD2. J was trimmed by 4 bases and V by 5 bases; bases with no gene match: 6. The CDR3 is 16 residues long. Germline V gives CDR1 SGHAT, CDR2 FQNNGV. CDR3 amino acids: CASSPRLAGVYNEQFF. For the CDR3, the DNA is TGTGCCAGCAGCCCAAGACTAGCGGGAGTTTACAATGAGCAGTTCTTC.

V and J are TRBV6-5 and TRBJ2-1, with a tentative D call TRBD2 (5 bases). The germline gives CDR1 MNHEY, CDR2 SVGAGI. CDR3 length: 13 amino acids. V lost 9 bases and J 0 bases, leaving 9 bases between the germline ends. CDR3 bases: TGTGCCAGTACTAGGAGCTCCTACAATGAGCAGTTCTTC. Translated: CASTRSSYNEQFF.

This clone has at least ten counts. The chain recombines TRBV4-1 with TRBJ1-5; 9 bases agree with TRBD1. This CDR3 is built from 15 residues. CDR1 is MGHRA and CDR2 is YSYEKL in the germline V gene. The V and J ends lost 2 bases and 4 bases, in that order; junction bases with no gene match: 3. CDR3 coding DNA: TGCGCCAGCAGCCAACAGACAGGGGGGAATCAGCCCCAGCATTTT. Its protein is CASSQQTGGNQPQHF.

This chain joins TRBV3-1 (or the pseudogene TRBV3-2) and TRBJ2-7, with TRBD2 matching over 11 bases. The CDR3 loop spans 14 amino acids. The V and J ends lost 3 bases and 7 bases, in that order; junction bases with no gene match: 5. Germline V gene sequence: CDR1 LGHDT, CDR2 YNNKEL (reference sequence). CDR3 bases: TGTGCCAGCAGCCATAGCGGGGGGGCGTCTGAGCAGTACTTC. Translating it yields CASSHSGGASEQYF.

V and J are TRBV18 and TRBJ1-2; a possible D gene is TRBD1 (5 bases). Per the germline V gene, CDR1 is KGHSH and CDR2 is LQKENI. V was cut by 8 bases and J by 0 bases, with 19 bases left in between. The CDR3 runs to 16 residues. The DNA for the CDR3 is TGTGCCAGCACCGATCGGGGGGGAGGATCTAACTATGGCTACACCTTC. Translated: CASTDRGGGSNYGYTF.

This chain links TRBV3-1 (or the pseudogene TRBV3-2) with TRBJ2-5; possible D gene TRBD2, 7 bases. The CDR3 sequence is 13 residues long. Trimming left V 10 bases short and J 5 bases short, with 17 bases between. Germline V lookup: CDR1 LGHDT, CDR2 YNNKEL (reference sequence). CDR3 nucleotides: TGTGCCACTTCTAGGGGGGGCGAGGAGACCCAGTACTTC. Translated: CATSRGGEETQYF.

The chain joins TRBV6-2 or TRBV6-3 to TRBJ2-3; 7 nucleotides match TRBD2. Looked up from germline, CDR1 is MNHEY and CDR2 is SVGEGT. Germline trimming cut 2 bases from V and 3 bases from J; bases unmatched to any gene: 11. The CDR3 loop spans 17 amino acids. CDR3 loop: CASSYGFGGIGTDTQYF. DNA of the CDR3: TGTGCCAGCAGTTACGGTTTCGGGGGGATCGGGACAGATACGCAGTATTTT.